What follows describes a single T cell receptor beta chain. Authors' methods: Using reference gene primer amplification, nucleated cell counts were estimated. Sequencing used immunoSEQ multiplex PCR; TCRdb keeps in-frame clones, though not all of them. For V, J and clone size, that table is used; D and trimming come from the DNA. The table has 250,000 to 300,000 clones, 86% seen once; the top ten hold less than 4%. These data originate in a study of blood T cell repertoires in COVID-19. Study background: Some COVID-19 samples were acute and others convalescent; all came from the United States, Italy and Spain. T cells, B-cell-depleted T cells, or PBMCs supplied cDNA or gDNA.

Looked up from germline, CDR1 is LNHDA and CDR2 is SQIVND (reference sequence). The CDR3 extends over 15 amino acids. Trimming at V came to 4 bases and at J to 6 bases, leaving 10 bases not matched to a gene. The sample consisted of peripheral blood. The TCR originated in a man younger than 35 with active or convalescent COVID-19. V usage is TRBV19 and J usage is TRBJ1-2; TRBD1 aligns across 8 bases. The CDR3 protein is CASSTDTGGFHGYTF. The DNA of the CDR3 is TGTGCCAGTAGTACTGATACAGGGGGATTTCATGGCTACACCTTC.